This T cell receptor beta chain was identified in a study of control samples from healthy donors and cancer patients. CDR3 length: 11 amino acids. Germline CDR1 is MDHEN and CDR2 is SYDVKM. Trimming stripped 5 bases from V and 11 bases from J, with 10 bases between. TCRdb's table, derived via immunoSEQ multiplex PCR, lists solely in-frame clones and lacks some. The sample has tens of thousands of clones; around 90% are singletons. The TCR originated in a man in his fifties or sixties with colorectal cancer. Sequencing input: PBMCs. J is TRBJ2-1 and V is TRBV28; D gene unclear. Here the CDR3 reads CASSPRAKQFF. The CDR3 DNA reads TGTGCCAGCAGTCCAAGGGCCAAGCAGTTCTTC.